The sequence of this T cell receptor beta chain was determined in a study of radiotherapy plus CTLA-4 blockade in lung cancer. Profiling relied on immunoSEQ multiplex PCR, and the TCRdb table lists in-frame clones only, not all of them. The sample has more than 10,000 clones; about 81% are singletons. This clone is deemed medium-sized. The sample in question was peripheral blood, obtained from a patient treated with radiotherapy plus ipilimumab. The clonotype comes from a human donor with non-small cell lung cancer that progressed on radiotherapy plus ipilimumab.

CDR3 sequence: CASRSTEQFPYEQYF. In DNA form, the CDR3 reads TGTGCCAGCAGATCTACCGAACAGTTCCCCTACGAGCAGTACTTC. The chain combines TRBV7-8 with TRBJ2-7; no clear D. Germline CDR1 is SGHVS and CDR2 is FQNEAQ. The CDR3 is 15 amino acids. The V gene lost 6 bases and the J gene lost 2 bases, with 17 bases spanning the gap.